This TCR beta chain comes out of a study of blood T cell repertoires in COVID-19 (TCRdb year 2020). Describing the broader study: Collaborator samples came from the United States, Italy and Spain and covered acute and convalescent phases of COVID-19. The material from the prospective study consisted of cDNA or gDNA derived from T cells, B-cell-depleted T cells, or PBMCs. The dataset comprised deeply sampled blood TCRbeta repertoires from subjects exposed to, actively infected with, or recovered from COVID-19. The repertoires were released in a freely available public database intended as a resource for research on the immune response to SARS-CoV-2. Samples came from the ongoing ImmuneRACE study (first 160 participants) plus 1,254 subjects from 6 global collaborators. Nearly every sample came with metadata listing a de-identified subject ID, COVID-19 status, age in years and sex. Where HLA class I and class II types were available, the types were taken from metadata supplied by the sample provider, not from assay-based typing. Points the paper makes about the study in general: The amount of clinical and demographic metadata varied by source and participant and was provided uncurated.

Regarding this clone: The antigen this receptor binds is unknown. Base qualities are missing; no much larger clone stands one base away.

Participants in the prospective study were enrolled through a virtual design, were aged about 18 to 89 years, and lived in some 24 United States geographic areas. In the prospective study, cohorts were assigned on the basis of participant-reported clinical history obtained from a screening survey and a study questionnaire. Mobile phlebotomists in the prospective study collected whole blood, serum and a nasopharyngeal or oropharyngeal swab from every participant. Additional blood draws and questionnaires over an approximately 2-month period could optionally be provided by prospective study participants. Before DNA extraction, prospective study blood samples were shipped either frozen or at room temperature. TCRbeta CDR3 regions were amplified from genomic DNA using the immunoSEQ Assay, a bias-controlled multiplex PCR. Per the original workflow: The number of nucleated cells in each sample was estimated by amplification of reference gene primers within the assay. To quantify the absolute abundance of each unique TCRbeta CDR3 rearrangement, sequence reads were collapsed and filtered. Productive Simpson clonality was computed per sample as the square root of Simpson's diversity index over productive rearrangements. TCRdb carries this immuneACCESS record with in-frame sequences only. Its versions omit some clonotypes, under half of them owing to an unresolved V gene in the studies checked, with the rest unexplained. V and J calls and clone size are given by that table; D and trimming were obtained from the DNA. The sample profile shows over 200,000 clones; roughly 91% of them were found once. In total, the top ten clones hold approximately 4.3% of the sample.

Looking up the germline V gene yields CDR1 SGHRS and CDR2 YFSETQ. The CDR3 goes from the cysteine to the phenylalanine over 13 residues. The entry retains the CDR3 DNA only, 39 bases that are in frame from base 1. V is cut back by 4 bases and J by 4 bases, with 2 bases in the junction unmatched. What was sequenced was PBMCs or T cells enriched from blood (not recorded which). The clonotype comes from a woman aged 25 to 39 with acute COVID-19. The chain is encoded by TRBV5-1 joined to TRBJ1-1; 9 junctional bases match TRBD1. CDR3 loop: CASSPGQGTEAFF. The DNA sequence follows: TGCGCCAGCAGCCCGGGACAGGGCACTGAAGCTTTCTTT.